Here is one T cell receptor (beta chain) with its context. The sample is drawn from a study of CD8+ T cells in alopecia areata. Study at large: Dosing with tofacitinib proceeded for 6 to 18 months, followed by 6 months off drug.

Extracted RNA was reverse transcribed into cDNA, the sequencing template. The method was immunoSEQ multiplex PCR; TCRdb's version includes in-frame clones alone and lacks a portion of them. The sample consists of 150,000 to 200,000 clones, under 70% of them appearing once. Treatment indicated: oral pan-JAK inhibitor, 5-10 mg twice daily. Germline CDR1 is GTSNPN and CDR2 is SVGIG (reference sequence). This CDR3 region has 15 residues. The germline V and J ends were trimmed by 3 bases and 4 bases, with 16 bases remaining between them. The V gene is TRBV30, the J gene TRBJ1-5; D perhaps matches TRBD1 (5 bases). The sequence was obtained from a human donor with alopecia areata. The sequences come from CD4+ T cells sorted from blood, collected at week 4, from a patient treated with tofacitinib. The CDR3 nucleotides read TGTGCCTGGAGCGCATTACAGGCTGGAAATCAGCCCCAGCATTTT. Translating gives CAWSALQAGNQPQHF.